This TCR beta chain emerged from a study of CD8 T cells in ankylosing spondylitis. General study findings and limits: Earlier literature documents some of the motif variants in reactive arthritis synovial fluid and blood. The authors reported significant enrichment of disease-linked clones in matched ankylosing spondylitis synovial fluid. The study identified a TCR beta motif of eight highly homologous variants that appeared characteristic of ankylosing spondylitis blood.

The CDR3 sequence is 14 residues long. Trimming pared 1 base from V and 8 bases from J, leaving 12 bases between. Germline CDR1 and CDR2: LGHDT and YNNKEL (reference sequence). This clonotype was recorded many times. Antigen specificity is unknown. One entry per CDR3 protein results from TCRdb running MiXCR on the 5' RACE reads. The sample records roughly 130,000 distinct CDR3 sequences, 7% being singletons. What was sequenced was blood, either unsorted or a sorted T cell fraction (not recorded which). The TCR sequence derives from a male donor with ankylosing spondylitis or in good health (not recorded which). V gene TRBV3-1 combines with J gene TRBJ2-1; D remains ambiguous. As DNA, the CDR3 is TGTGCCAGCAGCCAAGCACCTAGTATCTATGAGCAGTTCTTC. It codes for CASSQAPSIYEQFF.